This T cell receptor beta chain was captured by sequencing in a study of T-cell reconstitution after alpha-beta-depleted transplantation in children. Whole-study results and caveats: T-cell numbers and diversity one year post-transplant derived largely from freshly generated T cells. Elevated TCRbeta diversity at day 60 was traced, in some patients, to surviving recipient T cells and thymic progenitors. Reportedly, only several hundred clones from non-depleted graft cells drove alpha-beta T-cell counts at about two months.

This clonotype has more than one count but fewer than ten. Its antigen is unidentified. This CDR3 spans 15 amino acids. Germline assignment: CDR1 SGHRS and CDR2 YFSETQ. V was pared by 4 bases and J by 2 bases, with 7 bases of the junction left unmatched. Unique molecular identifiers were used to barcode this TCRbeta library. TCRdb processed the PCR reads anew with MiXCR; each CDR3 protein has one entry. The sample yields about 900,000 distinct CDR3 sequences, around 30% seen once. This chain links TRBV5-1 with TRBJ2-5; 8 bases agree with TRBD1. This TCR derives from a boy less than two years old who had a stem cell transplant for SCID, so the T cells may come from the graft donor. Sequenced here: PBMCs, mostly from graft donor cells, sampled 360 days after TCRalphabeta/CD19-depleted stem cell transplant. This CDR3 is CASSEGQGAQETQYF. In nucleotides, the CDR3 is TGCGCCAGCAGCGAAGGACAGGGTGCTCAAGAGACCCAGTACTTC. Full variable domain (remainder filled in from reference TRBV5-1 and TRBJ2-5): KAGVTQTPRYLIKTRGQQVTLSCSPISGHRSVSWYQQTPGQGLQFLFEYFSETQRNKGNFPGRFSGRQFSNSRSEMNVSTLELGDSALYLCASSEGQGAQETQYFGPGTRLLVL.